What follows describes a single T cell receptor (beta chain). The sequencing template was cDNA reverse transcribed from extracted RNA. This table comes from immunoSEQ multiplex PCR, and its TCRdb copy is limited to in-frame clones, with some not included. The table includes about 190,000 clones, 60% to 70% detected once. The treatment was: oral pan-JAK inhibitor, 5-10 mg twice daily. The CDR3 runs 14 residues. Germline V lookup: CDR1 SGHTS, CDR2 YDEGEE. Trimming cost V 4 bases and J 1 base; bases outside gene matches: 3. This specimen belongs to a study of CD8+ T cells in alopecia areata. The receptor was derived from a human donor with alopecia areata. This specimen consisted of CD4+ T cells sorted from blood, obtained at week 4, from a patient treated with tofacitinib. The chain couples TRBV5-8 to TRBJ2-7; 9 bases are shared with TRBD1. CDR3 sequence reads: CASSRGQGSYEQYF. CDR3 bases: TGTGCCAGCAGCCGGGGACAGGGTTCCTACGAGCAGTACTTC.